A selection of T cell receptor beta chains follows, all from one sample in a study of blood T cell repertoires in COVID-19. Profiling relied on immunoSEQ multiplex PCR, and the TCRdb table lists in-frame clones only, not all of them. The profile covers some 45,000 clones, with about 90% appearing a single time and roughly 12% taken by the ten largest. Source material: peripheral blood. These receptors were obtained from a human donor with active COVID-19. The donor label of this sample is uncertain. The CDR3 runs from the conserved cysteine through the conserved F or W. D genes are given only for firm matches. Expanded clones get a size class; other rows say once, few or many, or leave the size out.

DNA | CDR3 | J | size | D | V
TGTGCCAGCAGCAAAAGACGAATAACGGACTACCGCACCGGGGAGCTGTTTTTT | CASSKRRITDYRTGELFF | TRBJ2-2 | . | . | TRBV21-1
TGTGCCAGCAGGACTAGCGGCTCCTACAATGAGCAGTTCTTC | CASRTSGSYNEQFF | TRBJ2-1 | . | TRBD2 | TRBV3-1/TRBV3-2
TGTGCCAGCAGCTTAGTTCGGGGGGCCTTGAATGAGCAGTTCTTC | CASSLVRGALNEQFF | TRBJ2-1 | . | . | TRBV7-9
TGTGCCAGCACGGTCCAGGGGCAGAACACTGAAGCTTTCTTT | CASTVQGQNTEAFF | TRBJ1-1 | . | . | TRBV6-5
TGTGCCAGCTCCGAGGGGACAGGGGGACGGTATGAGCAGTTCTTC | CASSEGTGGRYEQFF | TRBJ2-1 | . | TRBD1 | TRBV18
TGTGCCACCAGTGCTCCTACCCGGGGGAACTCCTACAATGAGCAGTTCTTC | CATSAPTRGNSYNEQFF | TRBJ2-1 | . | . | TRBV24-1
TGTGCCAGCAGCTTAGTCGGGGGGACCTCCTACAATGAGCAGTTCTTC | CASSLVGGTSYNEQFF | TRBJ2-1 | . | TRBD2 | TRBV7-3
TGTGCCAGCAGCTTCCCTGGGACAGTACAAGAGACCCAGTACTTC | CASSFPGTVQETQYF | TRBJ2-5 | . | TRBD1 | TRBV7-2
TGTGCCAGCACCCCGTCAGTCGCCACTGAAGCTTTCTTT | CASTPSVATEAFF | TRBJ1-1 | . | . | TRBV11-3
TGCGCCAGCAGCGGAGACGGACAGGGAGGATCACCCCTCCACTTT | CASSGDGQGGSPLHF | TRBJ1-6 | . | TRBD1 | TRBV5-1
TGTGCCAGCAGCCCCCGGGAGGGGAACTATGGCTACACCTTC | CASSPREGNYGYTF | TRBJ1-2 | . | . | TRBV7-9
TGCGCCAGCAGCCAAGATCAAGCTCAGCCCCAGCATTTT | CASSQDQAQPQHF | TRBJ1-5 | once | . | TRBV4-1
TGTGCCAGCAGCCCCGAAGGGGGCCAAGAGACCCAGTACTTC | CASSPEGGQETQYF | TRBJ2-5 | . | . | TRBV7-3
TGCAGCGGAGGACAGGGGGGATTTTACAATGAGCAGTTCTTC | CSGGQGGFYNEQFF | TRBJ2-1 | . | TRBD1 | TRBV29-1
TGTGCTAGCAGCTTAGGCCTAGCGGGGGGGAATGAGCAGTTCTTC | CASSLGLAGGNEQFF | TRBJ2-1 | . | TRBD2 | TRBV7-7
TGTGCCAGCAGCTTCCGGGACAGGGCCCACGAGCAGTACTTC | CASSFRDRAHEQYF | TRBJ2-7 | . | TRBD1 | TRBV27
TGTGCCAGCAGCTTACAGGGAAGGATTGGCTCCATATATTTT | CASSLQGRIGSIYF | TRBJ1-3 | once | . | TRBV7-9
TGTGCCAGCGAAAGAACTACTAGATTTTCCAATGAGCAGTTCTTC | CASERTTRFSNEQFF | TRBJ2-1 | . | . | TRBV2
TGTGCCAGCAGCCTCCTACCACAGGGGGCGAACACTGAAGCTTTCTTT | CASSLLPQGANTEAFF | TRBJ1-1 | . | TRBD1 | TRBV6-6
TGTGCCAGTACCCCAGGACAGGGGAGGACCTACGAGCAGTACTTC | CASTPGQGRTYEQYF | TRBJ2-7 | . | TRBD1 | TRBV19
TGTGCCAGCAGCCAAGAGAGCGGGGGCAATACGCAGTATTTT | CASSQESGGNTQYF | TRBJ2-3 | . | TRBD2 | TRBV3-1/TRBV3-2
TGTGCCAGCAGCCCGGCCGGACAGGGGCACCAGCCCCAGCATTTT | CASSPAGQGHQPQHF | TRBJ1-5 | . | TRBD1 | TRBV28
TGTGCCAGCGCTGATTCCGGGTATGAGGTCCGCGAGCAGTACTTC | CASADSGYEVREQYF | TRBJ2-7 | few | . | TRBV28
TGTGCCAGCTCTGACAGGGTAGTACACGAGCAGTACTTC | CASSDRVVHEQYF | TRBJ2-7 | few | TRBD1 | TRBV28
TGTGCCAGCAGTTCCAATCTTCAGGGCGACTATGGCTACACCTTC | CASSSNLQGDYGYTF | TRBJ1-2 | . | . | TRBV27
TGTGCCATCAGTGTTGGGGCTAGCGGGTACAATGAGCAGTTCTTC | CAISVGASGYNEQFF | TRBJ2-1 | . | TRBD2 | TRBV10-3
TGTGCCAGCTCAGAGTCAGGGGGCGCAGAAGCTTTCTTT | CASSESGGAEAFF | TRBJ1-1 | . | TRBD1 | TRBV18
TGTGCCAGCAGCCGGGAGGCCCCCCCAATTGAAAAACTGTTTTTT | CASSREAPPIEKLFF | TRBJ1-4 | . | . | TRBV14
TGTGCCAGCACCCAAGCCGGGGGGCCGAGCACAGATACGCAGTATTTT | CASTQAGGPSTDTQYF | TRBJ2-3 | . | . | TRBV13
TGTGCCAGCAGCGACGGGACAGGGGGCTCCGTCCTGACTTTC | CASSDGTGGSVLTF | TRBJ2-6 | . | TRBD1 | TRBV7-2
TGTGCCAGCAGCACTACCGGAAACACCATATATTTT | CASSTTGNTIYF | TRBJ1-3 | . | . | TRBV7-9
TGTGCCAGCAGCGATACTAGCGGAGAGACCCAGTACTTC | CASSDTSGETQYF | TRBJ2-5 | . | TRBD2 | TRBV7-2
TGCGCCAGCAGCCTATACAGTGACAGGCAATTCTATGGCTACACCTTC | CASSLYSDRQFYGYTF | TRBJ1-2 | . | . | TRBV4-1
TGCGCCAGCAGCCTTCCGGGACAGGGTCTTGGGTCGGCAGATACGCAGTATTTT | CASSLPGQGLGSADTQYF | TRBJ2-3 | . | TRBD1 | TRBV4-1
TGTGCCAGCAGTGACAGCTTTGGCTACACCTTC | CASSDSFGYTF | TRBJ1-2 | . | . | TRBV9
TGTGCCAGCCGTATCAGGGGGAGTTACAATGAGCAGTTCTTC | CASRIRGSYNEQFF | TRBJ2-1 | . | TRBD1 | TRBV27
TGTGCCAGCAGTGAAGCGCTGCCCCGGGGATCGGACACCGGGGAGCTGTTTTTT | CASSEALPRGSDTGELFF | TRBJ2-2 | . | . | TRBV2
TGTGCTAGTGGTTCCTACCCACAGACAAATCAGCCCCAGCATTTT | CASGSYPQTNQPQHF | TRBJ1-5 | . | . | TRBV12-5
TGCAGCGCCCTGGCGGGGTTTAACGGCTACACCTTC | CSALAGFNGYTF | TRBJ1-2 | . | . | TRBV29-1
TGTGCCAGCAGTTCTGAGGGGGCCAACGTCCTGACTTTC | CASSSEGANVLTF | TRBJ2-6 | . | . | TRBV7-3
TGTGCCAGCAGCGTAGCTGGGACTTTGGGTCAGCCCCAGCATTTT | CASSVAGTLGQPQHF | TRBJ1-5 | . | . | TRBV9
TGTGCCAGCAGCGGAACGACAGGGATCGCTTTCTTT | CASSGTTGIAFF | TRBJ1-1 | . | TRBD1 | TRBV11-2
TGCGCCAGCAGTAAGTTTTTGGGAGGGGATAGCTCTGGGGCCAACGTCCTGACTTTC | CASSKFLGGDSSGANVLTF | TRBJ2-6 | . | TRBD2 | TRBV10-2
TGTGCCAGCAGTCTTCACCGACAGGGTCGGGACTATGGCTACACCTTC | CASSLHRQGRDYGYTF | TRBJ1-2 | . | TRBD1 | TRBV28
TGTGCCAGCAGTTTAGACGGGATAAATTCACCCCTCCACTTT | CASSLDGINSPLHF | TRBJ1-6 | once | . | TRBV6-6
TGTGCCACCTCCGGGACAGGGGTGGTCGGCTACACCTTC | CATSGTGVVGYTF | TRBJ1-2 | . | TRBD1 | TRBV19
TGTGCCAGCAGCGTCAGAGGGGGAAATGCTGGAAACACCATATATTTT | CASSVRGGNAGNTIYF | TRBJ1-3 | . | . | TRBV3-1/TRBV3-2
TGCGCCAGCAGCCGGGATAATTCACCCCTCCACTTT | CASSRDNSPLHF | TRBJ1-6 | . | . | TRBV5-1
TGTGCCAGCAGCGTAGTGACAGGGAGTACCTACAATGAGCAGTTCTTC | CASSVVTGSTYNEQFF | TRBJ2-1 | few | TRBD1 | TRBV9
TGTGCCAGCTCACCACCGTCAGGGAAGGCGCGGGAGCAGTACTTC | CASSPPSGKAREQYF | TRBJ2-7 | . | . | TRBV18